The present entry profiles one TCR beta chain with its context. The data originate from a study of blood T cell repertoires in COVID-19. About the study: In each case, the material was cDNA or gDNA derived from T cells, B-cell-depleted T cells, or PBMCs.

V lost 4 bases and J lost 0, with 12 bases in between. The CDR3 has 15 amino acids. Germline-derived CDR1 and CDR2 are GTSNPN and SVGIG (reference sequence). Per the original methods: By means of reference gene primer amplification, nucleated cell counts were estimated. TCRdb keeps only in-frame clones here, not all; method: immunoSEQ multiplex PCR. V and J calls and clone size are copied from that table; D and trimming were computed from the DNA. The top ten hold about 4% of the sample, which has 200,000 to 300,000 clones, more than 80% seen once. Sequenced input: peripheral blood. The chain uses TRBV30 and TRBJ2-2; no clear D gene. The TCR was taken from a woman between 40 and 55 years old with acute or convalescent COVID-19. The CDR3 here is CAWNRGTSNTGELFF. Here the CDR3 DNA reads TGTGCCTGGAACCGAGGCACTTCGAACACCGGGGAGCTGTTTTTT.